These T cell receptor beta chains were read from a single sample in a study of cytomegalovirus exposure and HLA in healthy donors. The data were produced by immunoSEQ multiplex PCR, yet TCRdb's version contains in-frame clones alone and is incomplete. The sample shows under 100,000 clones, 81% of them seen only once. The sequencing sample was made of PBMCs. These receptors all come from a woman between 65 and 79 years old in good health and CMV-seropositive. Each CDR3 is given with its conserved first and last residue.

V	J	CDR3
TRBV30	TRBJ1-2	CAWSGTGSNYGYTF
TRBV5-1	TRBJ2-7	CASSPGQGGHEQYF
TRBV4-1	TRBJ2-3	CASSQGLLFTDTQYF
TRBV7-9	TRBJ2-2	CASSHLIPGTMNTGELFF
TRBV30	TRBJ2-7	CAWSGGQAKSHEQYF
TRBV4-2	TRBJ2-2	CASSQNPPAGGSTGELFF
TRBV19	TRBJ1-2	CASSRTGFYGYTF
TRBV7-7	TRBJ2-7	CASSFTYEQYF
TRBV7-3	TRBJ1-1	CASSLLSGANTEAFF
TRBV13	TRBJ2-7	CASIDRNNRGYEQYF
TRBV21-1	TRBJ2-7	CASSKHKRSYEQYF
TRBV28	TRBJ2-3	CASGPTSGYEDTQYF
TRBV7-9	TRBJ2-1	CASSLAVAGPRGEQFF
TRBV12-5	TRBJ2-2	CASGLGLAGGMGTGELFF